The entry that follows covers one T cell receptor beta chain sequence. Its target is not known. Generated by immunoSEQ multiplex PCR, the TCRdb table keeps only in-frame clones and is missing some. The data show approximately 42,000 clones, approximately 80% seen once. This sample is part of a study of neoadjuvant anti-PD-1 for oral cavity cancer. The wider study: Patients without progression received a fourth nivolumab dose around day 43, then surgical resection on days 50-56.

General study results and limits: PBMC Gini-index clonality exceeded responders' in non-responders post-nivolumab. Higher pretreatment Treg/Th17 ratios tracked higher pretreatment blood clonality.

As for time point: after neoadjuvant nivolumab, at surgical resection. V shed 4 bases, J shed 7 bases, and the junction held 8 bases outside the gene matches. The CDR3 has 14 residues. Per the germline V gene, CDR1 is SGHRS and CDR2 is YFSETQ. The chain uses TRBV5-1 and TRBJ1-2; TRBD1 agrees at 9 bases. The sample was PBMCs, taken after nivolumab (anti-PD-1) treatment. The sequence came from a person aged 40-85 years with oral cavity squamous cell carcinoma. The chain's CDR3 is CASSLGQGLGGYTF. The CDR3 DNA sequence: TGCGCCAGCAGCCTAGGACAGGGGCTAGGTGGCTACACCTTC.